This T cell receptor (beta chain) was found in a study of identical twins. The study, taken as a whole, reports: Clonotypes of the beta chain that were abundant in cord blood carried fewer insertions (memory repertoires showed none). Less excess twin sharing appeared in beta out-of-frame sequences.

Turning to this clonotype: What it binds is unknown.

This CDR3 has 17 residues. Germline CDR1 MGHRA, CDR2 YSYEKL. After removal of 0 bases from V and 2 bases from J, the junction contained 6 bases not matched to a gene. Template switching created a universal primer site, and the cDNA included unique molecular identifiers. One entry per CDR3 protein results from TCRdb running MiXCR on the 5' RACE reads. The sample yields some 300,000 distinct CDR3 sequences, roughly an eighth seen once. This sample also appeared in a second study, on yellow fever vaccine responses in identical twins. That work states: Reported findings indicate that twins' vaccine T cell responses seemed partially convergent, partially personalized.

The J gene is TRBJ2-3, the V gene TRBV4-1, with 9 nucleotides matching TRBD1. The source of this sequence is a woman aged 18 to 35 in good health. The specimen sequenced was CD8+ T cells sorted from blood. The CDR3 reads CASSQETGGTFTDTQYF. As DNA, the CDR3 is TGCGCCAGCAGCCAAGAGACAGGGGGTACCTTCACAGATACGCAGTATTTT.